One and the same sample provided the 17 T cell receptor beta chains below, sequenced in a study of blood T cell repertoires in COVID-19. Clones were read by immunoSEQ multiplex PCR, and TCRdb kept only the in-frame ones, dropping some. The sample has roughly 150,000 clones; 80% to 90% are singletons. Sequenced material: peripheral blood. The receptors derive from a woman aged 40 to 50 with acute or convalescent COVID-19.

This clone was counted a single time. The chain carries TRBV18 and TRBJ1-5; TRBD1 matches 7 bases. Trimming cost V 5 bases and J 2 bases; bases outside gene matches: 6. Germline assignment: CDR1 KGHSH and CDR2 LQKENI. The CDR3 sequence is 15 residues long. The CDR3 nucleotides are TGTGCCAGCTCAGCTACAGGGGATGGCAATCAGCCCCAGCATTTT. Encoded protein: CASSATGDGNQPQHF.

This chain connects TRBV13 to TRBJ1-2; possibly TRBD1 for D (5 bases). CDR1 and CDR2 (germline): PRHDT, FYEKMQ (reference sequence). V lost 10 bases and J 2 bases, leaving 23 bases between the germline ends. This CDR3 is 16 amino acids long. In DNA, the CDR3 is TGTGCCACCAAGCTCACGTCCGGGACTTCGAACTATGGCTACACCTTC. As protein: CATKLTSGTSNYGYTF.

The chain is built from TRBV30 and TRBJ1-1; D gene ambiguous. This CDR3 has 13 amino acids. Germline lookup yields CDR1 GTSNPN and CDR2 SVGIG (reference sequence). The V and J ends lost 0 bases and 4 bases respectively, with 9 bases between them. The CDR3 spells CAWSVEAGTEAFF. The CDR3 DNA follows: TGTGCCTGGAGTGTTGAAGCTGGCACTGAAGCTTTCTTT.

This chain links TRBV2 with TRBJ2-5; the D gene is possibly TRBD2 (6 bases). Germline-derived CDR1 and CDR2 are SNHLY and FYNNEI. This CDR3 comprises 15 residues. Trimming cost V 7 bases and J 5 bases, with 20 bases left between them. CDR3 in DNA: TGTGCCAGCAAAACCCGACTAGTTTATCAGGAGACCCAGTACTTC. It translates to CASKTRLVYQETQYF.

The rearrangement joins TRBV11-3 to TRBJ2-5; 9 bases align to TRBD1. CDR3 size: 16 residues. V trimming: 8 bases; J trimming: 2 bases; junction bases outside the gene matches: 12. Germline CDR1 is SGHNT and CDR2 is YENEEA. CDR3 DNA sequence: TGTGCCAGCCGGGACAGGGATGCTCTGAAGCAAGAGACCCAGTACTTC. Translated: CASRDRDALKQETQYF.

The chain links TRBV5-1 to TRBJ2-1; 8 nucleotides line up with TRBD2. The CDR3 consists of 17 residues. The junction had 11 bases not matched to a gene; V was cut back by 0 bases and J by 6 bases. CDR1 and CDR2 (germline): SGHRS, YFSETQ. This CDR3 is CASSLASPGGRPNEQFF. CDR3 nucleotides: TGCGCCAGCAGCTTGGCTTCCCCGGGAGGGCGCCCCAATGAGCAGTTCTTC.

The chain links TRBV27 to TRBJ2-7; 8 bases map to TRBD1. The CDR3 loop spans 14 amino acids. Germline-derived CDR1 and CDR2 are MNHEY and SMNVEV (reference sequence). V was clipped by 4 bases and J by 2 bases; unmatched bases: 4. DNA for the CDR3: TGTGCCAGCAGTTCCGGACAGGGTGCCTACGAGCAGTACTTC. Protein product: CASSSGQGAYEQYF.

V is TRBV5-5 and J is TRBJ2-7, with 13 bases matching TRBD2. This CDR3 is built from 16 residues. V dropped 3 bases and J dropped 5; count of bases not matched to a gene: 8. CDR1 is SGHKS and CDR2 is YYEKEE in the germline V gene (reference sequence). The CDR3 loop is CASSWIRLAGGDEQYF. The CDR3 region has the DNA TGTGCCAGCAGCTGGATCCGACTAGCGGGAGGCGACGAGCAGTACTTC.

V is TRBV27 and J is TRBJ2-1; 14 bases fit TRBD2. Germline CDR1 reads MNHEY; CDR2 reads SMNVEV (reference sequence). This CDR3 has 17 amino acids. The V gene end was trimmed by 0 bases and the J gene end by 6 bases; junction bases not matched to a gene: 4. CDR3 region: CASSLSGLAGGSNEQFF. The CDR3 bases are TGTGCCAGCAGTTTATCAGGACTAGCGGGGGGTAGCAATGAGCAGTTCTTC.

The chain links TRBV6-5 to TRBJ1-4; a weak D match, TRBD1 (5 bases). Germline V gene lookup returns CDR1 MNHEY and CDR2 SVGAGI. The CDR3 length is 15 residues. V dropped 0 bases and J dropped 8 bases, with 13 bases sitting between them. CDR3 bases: TGTGCCAGCAGTTACTCGAGGCAGGGAAGGGAAAAACTGTTTTTT. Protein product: CASSYSRQGREKLFF.

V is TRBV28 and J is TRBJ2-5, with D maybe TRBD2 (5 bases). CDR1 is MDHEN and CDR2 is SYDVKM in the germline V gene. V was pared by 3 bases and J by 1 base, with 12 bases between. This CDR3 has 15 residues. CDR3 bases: TGTGCCAGCAGTTTTTCGTGGAGGTTCCAAGAGACCCAGTACTTC. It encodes CASSFSWRFQETQYF.

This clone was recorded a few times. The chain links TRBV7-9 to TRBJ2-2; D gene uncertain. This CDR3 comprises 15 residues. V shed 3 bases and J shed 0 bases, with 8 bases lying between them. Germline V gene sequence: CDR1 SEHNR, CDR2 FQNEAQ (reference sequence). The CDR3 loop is CASSLFSANTGELFF. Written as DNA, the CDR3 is TGTGCCAGCAGCTTGTTCTCGGCGAACACCGGGGAGCTGTTTTTT.

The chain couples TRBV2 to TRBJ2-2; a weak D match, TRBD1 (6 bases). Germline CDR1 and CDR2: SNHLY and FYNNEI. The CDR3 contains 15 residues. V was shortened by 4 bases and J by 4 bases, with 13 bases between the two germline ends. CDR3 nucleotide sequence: TGTGCCAGCAGTGGGCTTGGACAGATCACCGGGGAGCTGTTTTTT. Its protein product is CASSGLGQITGELFF.

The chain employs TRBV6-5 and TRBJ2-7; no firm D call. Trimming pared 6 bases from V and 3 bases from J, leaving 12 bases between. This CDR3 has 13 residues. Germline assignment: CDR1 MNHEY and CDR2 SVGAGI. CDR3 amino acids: CASRESPIYEQYF. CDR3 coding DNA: TGTGCCAGCAGAGAGTCACCAATCTACGAGCAGTACTTC.

The CDR3 spells CASSLTDSDGYTF. CDR3 bases: TGTGCCAGCAGCCTAACCGACAGTGACGGCTACACCTTC. The rearrangement joins TRBV7-9 to TRBJ1-2; TRBD1 is a possible D gene (5 bases). The CDR3 is made up of 13 amino acids. Germline V gene lookup returns CDR1 SEHNR and CDR2 FQNEAQ (reference sequence). V dropped 5 bases and J dropped 8 bases, with 15 bases sitting between them.

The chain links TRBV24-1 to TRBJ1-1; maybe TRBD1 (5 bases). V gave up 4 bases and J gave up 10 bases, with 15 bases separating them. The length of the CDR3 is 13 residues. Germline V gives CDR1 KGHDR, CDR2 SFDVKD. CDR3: CATSDHQGLGAFF. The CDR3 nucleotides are TGTGCCACCAGTGACCATCAGGGTCTCGGAGCTTTCTTT.

The CDR3 region has the DNA TGTGCCAGCAGTTTGCGGGGAAAGAACGGCAATCAGCCCCAGCATTTT. This encodes CASSLRGKNGNQPQHF. The chain links TRBV6-2 or TRBV6-3 to TRBJ1-5; no firm D call. V was pared by 4 bases and J by 2 bases, with 15 bases between. The germline CDR1 and CDR2 sequences are MNHEY and SVGEGT. There are 16 residues in the CDR3.